The clone carrying this T cell receptor (beta chain) was observed at least ten times. The germline V gene has CDR1 LNHDA and CDR2 SQIVND (reference sequence). V shed 3 bases and J 15 bases; nucleotides not matched to a gene: 11. CDR3 length equals 14 residues. This entry is derived from a study of T-cell reconstitution after alpha-beta-depleted transplantation in children. Unique molecular identifiers were incorporated during preparation of the TCRbeta library. TCRdb itself ran the PCR reads through MiXCR, one entry per CDR3 protein. The sample comprises about 72,000 distinct CDR3 sequences, 7% to 8% of which are singletons, and around 2.5% rests with the top ten.

This rearrangement joins TRBV19 to TRBJ2-4; 10 positions match TRBD1. Source: PBMCs from the stem cell graft donor, taken from the stem cell graft. The origin of this receptor is a human donor who donated a stem cell graft to a child with acute lymphoblastic leukemia. CDR3 amino acids: CASSIPEDRGGRYF. CDR3 nucleotides: TGTGCCAGTAGTATTCCCGAGGACAGGGGGGGACGGTACTTC.